Shown below are 11 T cell receptor beta chains from a single sample sequenced in a study of blood T cell repertoires in COVID-19. Sequencing was performed with immunoSEQ multiplex PCR; in TCRdb, only in-frame clones are kept and a portion is missing. The sample lists 300,000 to 400,000 clones; around 85% were seen once. The sequenced material came from PBMCs or T cells enriched from blood (not recorded which). These receptors all stem from a woman under 40 who had been exposed to COVID-19.

The sample holds a few counts of this clone. V and J are TRBV4-3 and TRBJ2-7; 12 bases line up with TRBD2. The CDR3 loop spans 15 amino acids. After removal of 6 bases from V and 2 bases from J, the junction contained 5 bases not matched to a gene. CDR1 is LGHNA, CDR2 YSLEER, per germline. CDR3 nucleotide sequence: TGCGCCAGCAGTCCGACTAGCGGGGGTACCTACGAGCAGTACTTC. This encodes CASSPTSGGTYEQYF.

V is TRBV7-8 and J is TRBJ1-1; unclear D gene. In germline, CDR1 is SGHVS, CDR2 FQNEAQ. The CDR3 is made up of 16 amino acids. V lost 0 bases to trimming and J lost 1 base, with 12 bases between them. The CDR3 is CASSLAPGLANTEAFF. The CDR3 region has the DNA TGTGCCAGCAGCTTAGCTCCCGGGCTAGCGAACACTGAAGCTTTCTTT. The full variable domain, in which reference TRBV7-8 and TRBJ1-1 provide the parts outside the CDR3, is GAGVSQSPRYKVAKRGQDVALRCDPISGHVSLFWYQQALGQGPEFLTYFQNEAQLDKSGLPSDRFFAERPEGSVSTLKIQRTQQEDSAVYLCASSLAPGLANTEAFFGQGTRLTVV.

The chain couples TRBV19 to TRBJ2-5; possibly TRBD2 for D (7 bases). Germline V gene data show CDR1 as LNHDA and CDR2 as SQIVND (reference sequence). The CDR3 contains 15 residues. With 5 bases removed from V and 5 bases from J, the gap between germline ends came to 18 bases. CDR3 in DNA: TGTGCCAGTAGTGACGGGGGGCGCATTTGGGAGACCCAGTACTTC. Protein product: CASSDGGRIWETQYF.

The chain combines TRBV7-9 with TRBJ1-2, with D unresolved. The CDR3 spans 12 residues. V lost 4 bases to trimming and J lost 3 bases, with 6 bases between them. Germline-derived CDR1 and CDR2 are SEHNR and FQNEAQ (reference sequence). This chain's CDR3 is CASSWGDYGYTF. CDR3 nucleotides: TGTGCCAGCAGCTGGGGAGACTATGGCTACACCTTC.

This chain connects TRBV7-8 to TRBJ2-5; D gene uncertain. Germline V gives CDR1 SGHVS, CDR2 FQNEAQ. Trimming stripped 5 bases from V and 4 bases from J, with 8 bases between. The CDR3 is made up of 12 amino acids. CDR3 protein: CASSQERETQYF. DNA of the CDR3: TGTGCCAGCAGCCAAGAGCGAGAGACCCAGTACTTC.

This clone was picked up a small number of times. This chain uses TRBV4-1 with TRBJ1-3; a weak D match, TRBD1 (6 bases). Germline assignment: CDR1 MGHRA and CDR2 YSYEKL. This CDR3 is 16 amino acids long. V lost 2 bases and J 2 bases, leaving 13 bases between the germline ends. CDR3 in amino acids: CASSQLTGSAGNTIYF. CDR3 sequence (DNA): TGCGCCAGCAGCCAATTAACAGGGTCAGCTGGAAACACCATATATTTT.

The chain combines TRBV20-1 with TRBJ2-1; D unclear. The CDR3 consists of 15 residues. The germline V gene encodes CDR1 DFQATT and CDR2 SNEGSKA (reference sequence). The V gene lost 3 bases and the J gene lost 0 bases, with 12 bases spanning the gap. CDR3 amino acids: CSASQFRSSYNEQFF. The CDR3 coding sequence is TGCAGTGCTAGTCAGTTTCGGAGCTCCTACAATGAGCAGTTCTTC.

This clone was detected a few times. This rearrangement joins TRBV30 to TRBJ1-2, with D possibly matching TRBD1 (5 bases). The CDR3 extends over 13 amino acids. CDR1 is GTSNPN and CDR2 is SVGIG in the germline V gene (reference sequence). Trimming stripped 2 bases from V and 8 bases from J, with 15 bases between. As DNA, the CDR3 is TGTGCCTGGAGTCCAACGGGGGACCAAGGCTACACCTTC. This codes for CAWSPTGDQGYTF.

CDR3 loop: CASSQTILPQGTYNSPLHF. Here the CDR3 DNA reads TGCGCCAGCAGCCAGACGATTTTACCTCAGGGCACCTATAATTCACCCCTCCACTTT. This chain connects TRBV4-1 to TRBJ1-6; a weak D match, TRBD1 (5 bases). Trimming took 3 bases from V and 2 from J, leaving 20 bases between them. There are 19 residues in the CDR3. Germline V gene sequence: CDR1 MGHRA, CDR2 YSYEKL.

CDR3: CASSFPMGGKDTQYF. In nucleotides, the CDR3 is TGTGCCAGCAGCTTTCCGATGGGGGGGAAAGATACGCAGTATTTT. This chain joins TRBV5-6 and TRBJ2-3; 7 bases map to TRBD2. The CDR3 runs to 15 residues. Unmatched junction bases numbered 8, after V lost 2 bases and J lost 5 bases. Germline V lookup: CDR1 SGHDT, CDR2 YYEEEE.

This clone was counted between two and nine times. The chain links TRBV6-5 to TRBJ2-7, with TRBD1 identical over 9 bases. The germline CDR1 and CDR2 sequences are MNHEY and SVGAGI. CDR3 length: 14 amino acids. The V gene end was trimmed by 7 bases and the J gene end by 4 bases; junction bases not matched to a gene: 8. The CDR3 is CASIGRDRVYEQYF. CDR3 coding DNA: TGTGCCAGCATCGGTAGGGACAGGGTATACGAGCAGTACTTC.